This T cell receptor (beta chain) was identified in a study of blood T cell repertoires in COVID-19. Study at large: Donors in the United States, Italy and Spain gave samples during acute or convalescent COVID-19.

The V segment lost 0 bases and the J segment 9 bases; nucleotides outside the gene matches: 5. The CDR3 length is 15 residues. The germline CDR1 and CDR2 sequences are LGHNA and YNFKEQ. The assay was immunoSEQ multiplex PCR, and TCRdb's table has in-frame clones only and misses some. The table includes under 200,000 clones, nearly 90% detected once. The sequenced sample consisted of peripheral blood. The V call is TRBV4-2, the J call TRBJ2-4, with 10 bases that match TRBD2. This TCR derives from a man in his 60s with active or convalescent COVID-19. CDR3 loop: CASSQESGTSVIQYF. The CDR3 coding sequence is TGTGCCAGCAGCCAAGAATCCGGGACTAGCGTCATTCAGTACTTC.